This TCR beta chain was profiled in a study of technical replicates of blood from several donors. Germline loops: CDR1 SGHRS, CDR2 YFSETQ. This CDR3 region has 14 residues. V gave up 6 bases and J gave up 5 bases; unmatched junction bases: 10. The data were produced by immunoSEQ multiplex PCR, yet TCRdb's version contains in-frame clones alone and is incomplete. The repertoire holds some 99,000 clones, approximately 95% seen once, with about 0.19% in the top ten. This rearrangement joins TRBV5-1 to TRBJ2-5, with TRBD1 matching 7 bases. The sequence was obtained from a human donor in good health. The sample consisted of T cells isolated from PBMCs. CDR3 loop: CASKGEGARETQYF. The CDR3 DNA sequence: TGCGCCAGCAAAGGTGAGGGGGCCCGGGAGACCCAGTACTTC.